The present TCR beta chain was sequenced within a study of shared clonotypes between healthy human individuals. TCRdb's table, derived via immunoSEQ multiplex PCR, lists solely in-frame clones and lacks some. The sample contains roughly 2 million clones, about 95% of which appear only once. Naive CD8 isolation took CD45RO-negative cells positively selected for CCR7 and excluded terminally differentiated effector memory CD45RA+ cells. Donation came from healthy HIV-negative adults that had no recent acute infections or vaccinations. The CDR3 is 15 residues long. Losses at the gene ends were 5 bases for V and 7 bases for J; bases not matched to a gene: 7. Per the germline V gene, CDR1 is SGHNT and CDR2 is YYREEE (reference sequence).

The J gene is TRBJ1-5, the V gene TRBV5-4, with TRBD1 matching 12 bases. Material for sequencing was naive CD8+ T cells sorted from blood. This sequence was found in a man younger than 35 in good health. The CDR3 nucleotides are TGTGCCAGCAGACCGGGACAGGGGGCTGGGCAGCCCCAGCATTTT. Translation: CASRPGQGAGQPQHF.